This TCR beta chain came from a study of regulatory T cells in long-lasting Graves disease. For the study at large: Disease was considered persistent Graves' disease after over 5 years of antithyroid drugs (with positive TSH receptor antibodies).

This clonotype came up once. The antigen remains undetermined. General study results and limits: When disease was persistent, TRBV28, TRBJ1-2 and TRBJ2-5 were the favored segments. Exclusively peripheral blood, rather than thyroid tissue, was studied.

Library construction for TCR beta used iRepertoire HTBI primers and Arm-PCR of CDR3 regions. TCRdb re-called the multiplex PCR reads through MiXCR, storing one row per CDR3 protein. The table includes around 400,000 distinct CDR3 sequences, roughly a fifth detected once. V was cut by 8 bases and J by 1 base, with 5 bases left in between. Germline lookup yields CDR1 SGHAT and CDR2 FQNNGV. The CDR3 contains 12 residues. Time point of the sample: persistent/refractory GD, antithyroid drugs over 5 years with positive TRAb. TCR sequences were obtained from RNA taken from PBMCs. Investigators report Graves' disease was diagnosed under American Thyroid Association guidelines.

The rearrangement uses TRBV11-2 and TRBJ2-2, with D uncertain. The origin of this receptor is a female donor with Graves disease. Sequencing was performed on peripheral blood mononuclear cells (PBMCs), taken when the disease was refractory, from a patient treated with antithyroid drugs. This CDR3 reads CASGWNTGELFF. CDR3 in DNA: TGTGCCAGCGGCTGGAACACCGGGGAGCTGTTTTTT.